The present T cell receptor beta chain was sequenced within a study of CD8+ T cells in alopecia areata. Whole-study context: For the treated group, dosing was oral tofacitinib at 5 to 10 mg twice daily. Tofacitinib exposure lasted 6 to 18 months, followed by 6 months off drug.

RNA, once extracted, was reverse transcribed into cDNA for use as the sequencing template. Repertoires were generated with immunoSEQ multiplex PCR, while TCRdb's copy carries only in-frame clones and drops some. The sample lists more than 90,000 clones, about 64% seen once, with roughly a sixth in the top ten. Indicated treatment: oral pan-JAK inhibitor, 5-10 mg twice daily. Sequencing used CD8+ T cells sorted from blood, obtained at week 4, from a patient treated with tofacitinib. The receptor comes from a human donor with alopecia areata.

CDR3 in DNA: TGTGCCAGCAGCTTGGAAGGTAGCGGGGCCTACGAGCAGTACTTC. Translated: CASSLEGSGAYEQYF. This rearrangement joins TRBV5-6 to TRBJ2-7; 8 bases align to TRBD2. The CDR3 sequence is 15 residues long. Germline values: CDR1 SGHDT, CDR2 YYEEEE. V shed 0 bases, J shed 2 bases, and the junction held 4 bases outside the gene matches.